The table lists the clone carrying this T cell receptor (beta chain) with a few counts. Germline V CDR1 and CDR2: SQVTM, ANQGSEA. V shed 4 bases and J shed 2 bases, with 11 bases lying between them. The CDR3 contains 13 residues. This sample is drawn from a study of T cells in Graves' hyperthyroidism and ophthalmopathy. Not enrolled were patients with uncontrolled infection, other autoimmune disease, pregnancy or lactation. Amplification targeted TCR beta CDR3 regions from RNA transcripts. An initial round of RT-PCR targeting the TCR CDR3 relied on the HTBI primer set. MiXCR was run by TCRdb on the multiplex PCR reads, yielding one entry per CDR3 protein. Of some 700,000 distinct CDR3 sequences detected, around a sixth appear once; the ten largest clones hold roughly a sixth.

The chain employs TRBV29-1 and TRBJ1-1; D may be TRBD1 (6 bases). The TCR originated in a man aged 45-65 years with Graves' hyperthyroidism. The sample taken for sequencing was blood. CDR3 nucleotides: TGCAGCGTTGCAGGGGCGCTAAACACTGAAGCTTTCTTT. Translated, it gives CSVAGALNTEAFF.